This T cell receptor beta chain derives from a study of CD8+CD57+ T cells in acquired aplastic anemia. Researchers used genomic DNA as the template to profile TCR beta VDJ and CDR3. TCRdb independently ran MiXCR on the reads; one entry per CDR3 protein. The sample yields some 150,000 distinct CDR3 sequences, 41% seen once. The CDR3 sequence is 14 residues long. Trimming removed 0 bases from V and 4 bases from J, with 9 bases in between. Germline V CDR1 and CDR2: LNHNV, YYDKDF (reference sequence). The rearrangement joins TRBV15 to TRBJ2-5, with D possibly being TRBD1 or TRBD2 (6 bases each). This receptor was taken from a human donor in good health, serving as a control. The specimen sequenced was sorted CD4+, CD8+, or CD8+CD57+ T cells (not recorded which) from PBMCs. CDR3: CATSRDRGRETQYF. In nucleotides, the CDR3 is TGTGCCACCAGCAGAGATCGGGGGCGAGAGACCCAGTACTTC.